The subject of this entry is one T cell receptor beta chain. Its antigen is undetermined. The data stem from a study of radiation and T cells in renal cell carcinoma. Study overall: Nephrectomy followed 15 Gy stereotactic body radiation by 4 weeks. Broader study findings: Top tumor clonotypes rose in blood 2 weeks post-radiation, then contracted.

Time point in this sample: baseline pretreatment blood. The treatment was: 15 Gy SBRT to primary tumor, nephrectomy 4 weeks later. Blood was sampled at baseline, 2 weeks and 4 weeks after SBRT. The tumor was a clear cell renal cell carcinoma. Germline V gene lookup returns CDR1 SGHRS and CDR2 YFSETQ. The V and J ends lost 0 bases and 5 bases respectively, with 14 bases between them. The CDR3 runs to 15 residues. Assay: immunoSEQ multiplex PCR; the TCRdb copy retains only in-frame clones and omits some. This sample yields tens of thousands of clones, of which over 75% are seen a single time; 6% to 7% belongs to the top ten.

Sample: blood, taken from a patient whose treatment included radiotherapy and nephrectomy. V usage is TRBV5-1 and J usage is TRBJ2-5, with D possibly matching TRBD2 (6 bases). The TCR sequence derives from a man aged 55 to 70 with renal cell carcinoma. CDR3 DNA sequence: TGCGCCAGCAGCTTGGAAGTTTTAGGAGGGGAGACCCAGTACTTC. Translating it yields CASSLEVLGGETQYF.